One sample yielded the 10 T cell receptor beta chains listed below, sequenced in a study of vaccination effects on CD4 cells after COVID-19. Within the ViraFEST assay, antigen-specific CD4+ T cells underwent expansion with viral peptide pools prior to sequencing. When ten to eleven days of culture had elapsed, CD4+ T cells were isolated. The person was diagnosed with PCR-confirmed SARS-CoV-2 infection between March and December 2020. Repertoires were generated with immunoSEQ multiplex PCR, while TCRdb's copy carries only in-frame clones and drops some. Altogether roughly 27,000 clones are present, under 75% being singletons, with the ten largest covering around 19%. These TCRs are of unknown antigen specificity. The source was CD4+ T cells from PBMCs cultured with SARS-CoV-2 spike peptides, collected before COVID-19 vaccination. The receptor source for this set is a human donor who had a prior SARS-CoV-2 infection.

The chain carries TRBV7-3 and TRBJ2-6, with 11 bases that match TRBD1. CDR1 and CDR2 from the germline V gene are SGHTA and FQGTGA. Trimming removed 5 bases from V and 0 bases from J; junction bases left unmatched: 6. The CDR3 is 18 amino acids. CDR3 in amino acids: CASSLSGTGGSGANVLTF. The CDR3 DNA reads TGTGCCAGCAGCCTATCCGGGACAGGGGGCTCTGGGGCCAACGTCCTGACTTTC.

CDR3 DNA sequence: TGCAGCGTTGTCGGGATTACGGAGACCCAGTACTTC. Translation: CSVVGITETQYF. The chain carries TRBV29-1 and TRBJ2-5; D is perhaps TRBD2 (5 bases). The V and J ends lost 4 bases and 5 bases respectively, with 11 bases between them. Germline-derived CDR1 and CDR2 are SQVTM and ANQGSEA. This CDR3 has 12 residues.

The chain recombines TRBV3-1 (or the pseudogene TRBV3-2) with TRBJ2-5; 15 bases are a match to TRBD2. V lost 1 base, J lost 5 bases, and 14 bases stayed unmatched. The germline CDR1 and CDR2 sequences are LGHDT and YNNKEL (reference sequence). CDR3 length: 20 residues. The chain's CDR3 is CASSQGVPPGLAGGMETQYF. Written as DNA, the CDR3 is TGTGCCAGCAGCCAAGGAGTTCCACCGGGACTAGCGGGGGGCATGGAGACCCAGTACTTC.

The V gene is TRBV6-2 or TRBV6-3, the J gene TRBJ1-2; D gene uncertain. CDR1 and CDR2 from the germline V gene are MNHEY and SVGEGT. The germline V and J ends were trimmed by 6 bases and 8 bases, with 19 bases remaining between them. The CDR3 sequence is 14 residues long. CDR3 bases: TGTGCCAGCAGCAACCGAGGGATCGATGGAGGCTACACCTTC. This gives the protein CASSNRGIDGGYTF.

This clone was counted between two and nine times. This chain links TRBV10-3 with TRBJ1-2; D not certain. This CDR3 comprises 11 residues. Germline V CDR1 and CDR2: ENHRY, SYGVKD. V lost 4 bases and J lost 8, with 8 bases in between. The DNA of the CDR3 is TGTGCCATCAGTGGTCAGGACGGCTACACCTTC. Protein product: CAISGQDGYTF.

CDR3 region: CASARGANYGYTF. The DNA of the CDR3 is TGTGCCAGTGCCAGGGGTGCTAACTATGGCTACACCTTC. The chain carries TRBV6-5 and TRBJ1-2; TRBD1 might be the D (6 bases). The CDR3 is made up of 13 amino acids. CDR1 MNHEY and CDR2 SVGAGI come from the germline V gene. V was cut by 9 bases and J by 0 bases, with 11 bases left in between.

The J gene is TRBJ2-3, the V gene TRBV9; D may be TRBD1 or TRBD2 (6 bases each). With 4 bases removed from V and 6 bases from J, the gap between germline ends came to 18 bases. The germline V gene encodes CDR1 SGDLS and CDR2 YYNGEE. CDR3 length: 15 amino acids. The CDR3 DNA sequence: TGTGCCAGCAGCCTTGCGGCCGGGGGCTGGGATACGCAGTATTTT. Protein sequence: CASSLAAGGWDTQYF.

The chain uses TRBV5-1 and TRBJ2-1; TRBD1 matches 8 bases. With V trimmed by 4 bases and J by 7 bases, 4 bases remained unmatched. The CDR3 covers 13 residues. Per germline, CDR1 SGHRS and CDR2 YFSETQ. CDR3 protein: CASSQTGGNEQFF. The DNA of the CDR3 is TGCGCCAGCAGCCAAACAGGGGGAAATGAGCAGTTCTTC.

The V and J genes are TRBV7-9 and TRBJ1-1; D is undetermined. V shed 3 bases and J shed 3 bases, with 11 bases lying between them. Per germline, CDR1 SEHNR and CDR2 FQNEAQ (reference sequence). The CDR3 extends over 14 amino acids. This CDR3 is CASSFGVGYTEAFF. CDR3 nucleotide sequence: TGTGCCAGCAGCTTTGGGGTCGGCTACACTGAAGCTTTCTTT.

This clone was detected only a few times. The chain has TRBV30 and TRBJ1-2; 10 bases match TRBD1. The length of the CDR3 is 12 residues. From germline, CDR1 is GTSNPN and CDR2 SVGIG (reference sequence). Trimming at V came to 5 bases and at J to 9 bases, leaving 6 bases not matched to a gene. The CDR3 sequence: CAWAGQGIRYTF. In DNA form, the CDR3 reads TGTGCCTGGGCGGGACAGGGGATTCGCTACACCTTC.